What follows describes a single T cell receptor beta chain. This record belongs to a study of T cell clonotyping in hematopoietic cell transplantation. Data came from immunoSEQ multiplex PCR; TCRdb stores just in-frame clones and leaves some out. The sample lists some 8,400 clones; roughly nine tenths were seen once. This sequence originates from a male patient between 60 and 69 years old who had an allogeneic stem cell transplant from a related donor, so the T cells may come from the graft donor. Some clones in this sample may be carry-over from other donors' samples. Here the sequenced sample was peripheral blood mononuclear cells, taken at the time of graft-versus-host disease after allogeneic stem cell transplant.

CDR3 in DNA: TGTGCCAGTAGTATTGGTTATGGGAATTCACCCCTCCACTTT. Its translation is CASSIGYGNSPLHF. The chain joins TRBV19 to TRBJ1-6; D remains unclear. The germline V gene has CDR1 LNHDA and CDR2 SQIVND (reference sequence). Deletions cut 3 bases from V and 7 bases from J, with 10 bases between. The length of the CDR3 is 14 residues. Combining the CDR3 with reference TRBV19 and TRBJ1-6 gives the whole variable domain DGGITQSPKYLFRKEGQNVTLSCEQNLNHDAMYWYRQDPGQGLRLIYYSQIVNDFQKGDIAEGYSVSREKKESFPLTVTSAQKNPTAFYLCASSIGYGNSPLHFGNGTRLTVT.